The entry below describes one TCR beta chain. The entry originates in a study of blood T cell repertoires in COVID-19. The CDR3 extends over 14 amino acids. CDR1 and CDR2 from the germline V gene are SNHLY and FYNNEI. Trimming at V came to 6 bases and at J to 3 bases, leaving 5 bases not matched to a gene. Authors' analysis steps: Amplifying reference gene primers gave estimates of nucleated cell counts. The table came from immunoSEQ multiplex PCR; TCRdb's copy has only in-frame clones and leaves some out. V and J calls and clone size are as listed in that table; D and trimming were resolved from the DNA. The repertoire holds about 66,000 clones, with over 80% as singletons.

The chain couples TRBV2 to TRBJ1-1; 9 bases map to TRBD1. Sequences were obtained from peripheral blood. This TCR derives from a human donor in a cohort sampled during active COVID-19. DNA for the CDR3: TGTGCCAGCAGCTACAGGGGGCTGGACACTGAAGCTTTCTTT. This translates into CASSYRGLDTEAFF.